These 25 T cell receptor beta chains came from one sample sequenced in a study of T cell responses to AZD1222 COVID-19 vaccine. Sequenced by immunoSEQ multiplex PCR; TCRdb stores in-frame clones only, minus some. This sample has 200,000 to 250,000 clones, with roughly 94% found just once. The sequenced sample was peripheral blood, obtained 28 days after the second dose of the MenACWY control vaccine. The receptors derive from an adult who received the MenACWY meningococcal vaccine as a control.

This chain links TRBV27 with TRBJ2-7; tentatively, D is TRBD1 or TRBD2 (5 bases each). The CDR3 covers 15 residues. V was cut by 3 bases and J by 4 bases, with 16 bases left in between. From germline, CDR1 is MNHEY and CDR2 SMNVEV (reference sequence). The CDR3 nucleotides read TGTGCCAGCAGTTTGGGGACGGGGTCTGCTTACGAGCAGTACTTC. It is translated as CASSLGTGSAYEQYF.

The V call is TRBV7-3, the J call TRBJ1-4; D is perhaps TRBD1 (5 bases). Trimming pared 4 bases from V and 3 bases from J, leaving 18 bases between. The CDR3 is 17 residues long. The germline CDR1 and CDR2 sequences are SGHTA and FQGTGA. CDR3 region: CASSSIRGPGANEKLFF. In DNA form, the CDR3 reads TGTGCCAGCAGCTCTATCCGGGGCCCGGGAGCTAATGAAAAACTGTTTTTT.

The gene calls are TRBV5-1 and TRBJ1-2; D remains ambiguous. The V end lost 4 bases, the J end lost 5 bases, and 15 bases lay between the germline ends. From germline, CDR1 is SGHRS and CDR2 YFSETQ. The CDR3 is 14 amino acids. The CDR3 loop reads CASSTSSGGYGYTF. The CDR3 DNA reads TGCGCCAGCAGCACCTCTTCAGGTGGTTATGGCTACACCTTC. Combining the CDR3 with reference TRBV5-1 and TRBJ1-2 gives the whole variable domain KAGVTQTPRYLIKTRGQQVTLSCSPISGHRSVSWYQQTPGQGLQFLFEYFSETQRNKGNFPGRFSGRQFSNSRSEMNVSTLELGDSALYLCASSTSSGGYGYTFGSGTRLTVV.

The chain uses TRBV28 and TRBJ2-7, with D maybe TRBD1 (5 bases). From germline, CDR1 is MDHEN and CDR2 SYDVKM. The germline V and J ends were trimmed by 6 bases and 6 bases, with 9 bases remaining between them. The CDR3 runs 11 residues. CDR3 sequence reads: CASRSRVEQYF. The CDR3 DNA is TGTGCCAGCAGGTCCAGGGTCGAGCAGTACTTC.

This clone was detected once. This rearrangement joins TRBV4-1 to TRBJ1-5; D unclear. This CDR3 has 13 amino acids. Germline CDR1 and CDR2: MGHRA and YSYEKL. Trimming stripped 1 base from V and 3 bases from J, with 4 bases between. The CDR3 DNA reads TGCGCCAGCAGCCAAGGGCCCAATCAGCCCCAGCATTTT. Residues: CASSQGPNQPQHF.

Only one count was recorded for this clone. The V gene is TRBV2, the J gene TRBJ1-1; perhaps TRBD1 as D (6 bases). There are 11 residues in the CDR3. The germline V gene has CDR1 SNHLY and CDR2 FYNNEI. Trimming removed 7 bases at V and 7 bases at J, with 10 bases between. CDR3 in DNA: TGTGCCAGCATGGGGGGCCGTGAAGCTTTCTTT. Encoded protein: CASMGGREAFF.

This clone was seen once. The genes are TRBV7-3 and TRBJ1-1; possibly TRBD1 for D (6 bases). Trimming removed 3 bases at V and 4 bases at J, with 9 bases between. The CDR3 is 13 amino acids. CDR1 SGHTA and CDR2 FQGTGA come from the germline V gene. The CDR3 DNA reads as TGTGCCAGCAGCTTTACAGGGCTCACTGAAGCTTTCTTT. Translating gives CASSFTGLTEAFF. The whole variable domain, filled in from reference TRBV7-3 and TRBJ1-1, reads GAGVSQTPSNKVTEKGKYVELRCDPISGHTALYWYRQSLGQGPEFLIYFQGTGAADDSGLPNDRFFAVRPEGSVSTLKIQRTERGDSAVYLCASSFTGLTEAFFGQGTRLTVV.

This chain connects TRBV30 to TRBJ1-2; no clear D gene. Germline V gives CDR1 GTSNPN, CDR2 SVGIG (reference sequence). Trimming removed 0 bases at V and 6 bases at J, with 11 bases between. CDR3 length: 13 amino acids. CDR3 nucleotides: TGTGCCTGGAGTGTGTTCGTCAGCGATGGCTACACCTTC. Protein sequence: CAWSVFVSDGYTF.

V usage is TRBV11-1 and J usage is TRBJ2-1; D is undetermined. This CDR3 has 13 residues. CDR1 SGHAT and CDR2 FQDESV come from the germline V gene (reference sequence). The V end lost 2 bases, the J end lost 1 base, and 3 bases lay between the germline ends. CDR3: CASSLRSYNEQFF. The CDR3 DNA sequence: TGTGCCAGCAGCTTAAGATCCTACAATGAGCAGTTCTTC. Full variable domain (outside the CDR3, taken from reference TRBV11-1 and TRBJ2-1): EAEVAQSPRYKITEKSQAVAFWCDPISGHATLYWYRQILGQGPELLVQFQDESVVDDSQLPKDRFSAERLKGVDSTLKIQPAELGDSAMYLCASSLRSYNEQFFGPGTRLTVL.

J is TRBJ2-7 and V is TRBV30; 10 nucleotides agree with TRBD1. This CDR3 comprises 15 residues. Unmatched junction bases numbered 6, after V lost 2 bases and J lost 2 bases. CDR1 and CDR2 from the germline V gene are GTSNPN and SVGIG (reference sequence). CDR3 amino acids: CAWSPAGTGAYEQYF. Here the CDR3 DNA reads TGTGCCTGGAGTCCAGCCGGGACAGGGGCCTACGAGCAGTACTTC.

The chain couples TRBV7-2 to TRBJ2-2; 7 bases agree with TRBD1. This CDR3 has 14 residues. The V gene end was trimmed by 4 bases and the J gene end by 1 base; junction bases not matched to a gene: 0. Per germline, CDR1 SGHTA and CDR2 FQGNSA. The CDR3, as DNA: TGTGCCAGCAGCTGGACAGGGAACACCGGGGAGCTGTTTTTT. This codes for CASSWTGNTGELFF. The full variable domain, with the rest looked up from reference TRBV7-2 and TRBJ2-2, is GAGVSQSPSNKVTEKGKDVELRCDPISGHTALYWYRQSLGQGLEFLIYFQGNSAPDKSGLPSDRFSAERTGGSVSTLTIQRTQQEDSAVYLCASSWTGNTGELFFGEGSRLTVL.

The chain uses TRBV3-1 (or the pseudogene TRBV3-2) and TRBJ2-7, with a weak D call TRBD2 (6 bases). Germline-derived CDR1 and CDR2 are LGHDT and YNNKEL (reference sequence). V was pared by 7 bases and J by 2 bases, with 9 bases between. This CDR3 comprises 12 residues. The CDR3 is CASMGGAYEQYF. The CDR3 nucleotides read TGTGCCAGCATGGGCGGGGCCTACGAGCAGTACTTC.

The table lists this clone with a count of one. The chain couples TRBV19 to TRBJ1-1; no clear D. CDR3 length equals 13 residues. Trimming removed 6 bases from V and 9 bases from J, with 17 bases in between. Germline V gene lookup returns CDR1 LNHDA and CDR2 SQIVND (reference sequence). CDR3 region: CASSPGADSKAFF. The CDR3 DNA sequence: TGTGCCAGTAGCCCGGGCGCGGACTCTAAAGCTTTCTTT.

J is TRBJ2-5 and V is TRBV5-4; unclear D gene. The CDR3 extends over 13 amino acids. Trimming stripped 4 bases from V and 1 base from J, with 8 bases between. Germline CDR1 SGHNT, CDR2 YYREEE (reference sequence). This CDR3 reads CASSVWSQETQYF. The CDR3 DNA sequence: TGTGCCAGCAGCGTTTGGTCCCAAGAGACCCAGTACTTC.

V usage is TRBV7-8 and J usage is TRBJ1-1; 8 bases are shared with TRBD1. Germline CDR1 and CDR2: SGHVS and FQNEAQ. The CDR3 spans 15 residues. V lost 3 bases to trimming and J lost 7 bases; unmatched junction nucleotides: 10. CDR3 protein: CASSLTFQGAVEAFF. DNA of the CDR3: TGTGCCAGCAGCTTGACCTTCCAGGGGGCGGTTGAAGCTTTCTTT.

The chain uses TRBV7-2 and TRBJ2-5; TRBD1 agrees at 10 bases. This CDR3 comprises 14 residues. The V and J ends lost 6 bases and 4 bases, in that order; junction bases with no gene match: 5. In germline, CDR1 is SGHTA, CDR2 FQGNSA. CDR3 bases: TGTGCCAGCAGTAAAGACAGGGGGCGAGAGACCCAGTACTTC. This codes for CASSKDRGRETQYF. Filled out from reference TRBV7-2 and TRBJ2-5, the complete variable domain reads GAGVSQSPSNKVTEKGKDVELRCDPISGHTALYWYRQSLGQGLEFLIYFQGNSAPDKSGLPSDRFSAERTGGSVSTLTIQRTQQEDSAVYLCASSKDRGRETQYFGPGTRLLVL.

The chain combines TRBV5-1 with TRBJ2-3; 11 positions match TRBD2. This CDR3 spans 15 amino acids. Trimming took 4 bases from V and 6 from J; bases not matched to a gene: 7. Germline V gives CDR1 SGHRS, CDR2 YFSETQ. The CDR3 here is CASSKIAGGPDTQYF. Here the CDR3 DNA reads TGCGCCAGCAGCAAAATAGCGGGGGGGCCGGATACGCAGTATTTT.

This chain links TRBV7-9 with TRBJ2-7; no reliable D call. The germline gives CDR1 SEHNR, CDR2 FQNEAQ (reference sequence). The CDR3 sequence is 13 residues long. The V and J ends lost 7 bases and 0 bases respectively, with 10 bases between them. For the CDR3, the DNA is TGTGCCAGCACTCCGGGCAGCTCCTACGAGCAGTACTTC. Its translation is CASTPGSSYEQYF.

The V gene is TRBV2, the J gene TRBJ2-5; D gene unclear. V was cut by 1 base and J by 4 bases, with 10 bases left in between. Germline CDR1 and CDR2: SNHLY and FYNNEI. The CDR3 has 14 residues. In DNA, the CDR3 is TGTGCCAGCAGTGAAGGGGCCACACGAGAGACCCAGTACTTC. The encoded protein is CASSEGATRETQYF. Drawing the rest from reference TRBV2 and TRBJ2-5, the complete variable domain is EPEVTQTPSHQVTQMGQEVILRCVPISNHLYFYWYRQILGQKVEFLVSFYNNEISEKSEIFDDQFSVERPDGSNFTLKIRSTKLEDSAMYFCASSEGATRETQYFGPGTRLLVL.

The J gene is TRBJ2-7, the V gene TRBV7-2; 11 bases are shared with TRBD2. Germline CDR1 reads SGHTA; CDR2 reads FQGNSA. The junction had 10 bases not matched to a gene; V was cut back by 5 bases and J by 1 base. The CDR3 loop spans 17 amino acids. CDR3 nucleotides: TGTGCCAGCAGCCCCCATCCGACTAGCGGGGCTTCCTACGAGCAGTACTTC. Encoded protein: CASSPHPTSGASYEQYF.

Comment on this clone: Other nucleotide sequences in the sample specify the same CDR3. The chain joins TRBV29-1 to TRBJ1-5, with no clear D. Trimming took 4 bases from V and 1 from J, leaving 5 bases between them. Germline values: CDR1 SQVTM, CDR2 ANQGSEA. This CDR3 is built from 12 residues. The CDR3 DNA reads as TGCAGCGTTGGAGGGAGCAATCAGCCCCAGCATTTT. This sequence encodes CSVGGSNQPQHF.

V and J are TRBV27 and TRBJ1-2, with 7 bases aligning to TRBD1. Germline lookup yields CDR1 MNHEY and CDR2 SMNVEV (reference sequence). CDR3 length: 13 amino acids. V lost 4 bases, J lost 8 bases, and 7 bases stayed unmatched. The CDR3 sequence is CASSSYRGQGYTF. DNA of the CDR3: TGTGCCAGCAGTTCGTACAGGGGCCAAGGCTACACCTTC.

This chain connects TRBV7-9 to TRBJ2-5; D is tentatively TRBD1 or TRBD2 (7 bases each). CDR3 length: 15 residues. CDR1 and CDR2 (germline): SEHNR, FQNEAQ (reference sequence). The ends were cut back, 6 bases at V and 5 bases at J, with 19 bases in the middle. The chain's CDR3 is CASRGGTELWETQYF. In nucleotides, the CDR3 is TGTGCCAGCAGGGGAGGGACAGAGTTGTGGGAGACCCAGTACTTC.

The chain links TRBV5-4 to TRBJ2-7; no firm D call. The CDR3 runs to 15 residues. V was shortened by 1 base and J by 5 bases, with 16 bases between the two germline ends. Germline assignment: CDR1 SGHNT and CDR2 YYREEE (reference sequence). DNA for the CDR3: TGTGCCAGCAGCTTGAAGGGCCGGTCGGACCACGAGCAGTACTTC. Translation gives CASSLKGRSDHEQYF. The full variable domain, with the rest looked up from reference TRBV5-4 and TRBJ2-7, is ETGVTQSPTHLIKTRGQQVTLRCSSQSGHNTVSWYQQALGQGPQFIFQYYREEENGRGNFPPRFSGLQFPNYSSELNVNALELDDSALYLCASSLKGRSDHEQYFGPGTRLTVT.

The CDR3 DNA reads as TGTGCCAGCAGTTACTACTCCCAACAAGAGACCCAGTACTTC. Translation: CASSYYSQQETQYF. This sequence joins TRBV6-5 and TRBJ2-5; D not resolved. This CDR3 has 14 amino acids. Germline V gene data show CDR1 as MNHEY and CDR2 as SVGAGI. Trimming took 1 base from V and 2 from J, leaving 8 bases between them.